This TCR beta chain was identified during a study of technical replicates of blood from a few donors. The V gene's germline CDR1 is SGHNT and CDR2 YYREEE (reference sequence). Losses at the gene ends were 4 bases for V and 7 bases for J; bases not matched to a gene: 7. The CDR3 covers 16 residues. TCRdb's copy holds only in-frame clones and misses some; the assay was immunoSEQ multiplex PCR. Among about 69,000 clones listed, approximately 88% were seen once. This TCR was recovered from a human donor in good health. Some clones in this sample may be carry-over from other donors' samples. The chain is built from TRBV5-4 and TRBJ2-2; 13 bases are a match to TRBD2. Sequences were obtained from PBMCs. Here the CDR3 reads CASSAGLAGAGGELFF. CDR3 in DNA: TGTGCCAGCAGCGCTGGACTAGCGGGAGCAGGCGGGGAGCTGTTTTTT.